Listed below are T cell receptor beta chains from one sample, sequenced in a study of control samples from healthy donors and cancer patients. The repertoire was sequenced with immunoSEQ multiplex PCR; TCRdb's copy has only in-frame clones and lacks some. The sample comprises about 120,000 clones, 87% of which are singletons, and more than 6.5% rests with the top ten. Sequencing was carried out using blood. The receptors shown here come from a man aged 40-49 years in good health. The CDR3 runs from the conserved cysteine through the conserved F or W. The D gene is left open where the match is weak. Clone size is stated in some rows and not others, as once, few, many or a class when expanded.

j_gene | d_gene | v_gene | abundance | CDR3aa | CDR3nt
TRBJ2-3 | NA | TRBV9 | NA | CASSVSGGTDTQYF | TGTGCCAGCAGCGTATCGGGGGGCACAGATACGCAGTATTTT
TRBJ2-7 | TRBD1 | TRBV11-2 | NA | CASSSINRPRTGSTYEQYF | TGTGCCAGCAGCTCCATAAACCGACCCCGGACAGGTTCTACCTACGAGCAGTACTTC
TRBJ2-1 | TRBD1 | TRBV7-9 | medium-sized | CASGQGRYNEQFF | TGTGCCAGCGGACAGGGTCGGTACAATGAGCAGTTCTTC
TRBJ1-6 | NA | TRBV15 | NA | CATAAQNNSPLHF | TGTGCCACCGCCGCGCAGAATAATTCACCCCTCCACTTT
TRBJ2-1 | NA | TRBV6-5 | NA | CASSYSGGTYNEQFF | TGTGCCAGCAGTTACTCAGGAGGGACCTACAATGAGCAGTTCTTC
TRBJ2-6 | NA | TRBV6-5 | NA | CASSYWHPSGANVLTF | TGTGCCAGCAGTTACTGGCACCCCTCTGGGGCCAACGTCCTGACTTTC
TRBJ1-2 | NA | TRBV27 | NA | CASSTTGNYGYTF | TGTGCCAGCAGCACTACAGGGAACTATGGCTACACCTTC
TRBJ2-5 | NA | TRBV5-1 | NA | CASSLAPGQSKTQYF | TGCGCCAGCAGCTTGGCCCCCGGACAGTCTAAGACCCAGTACTTC
TRBJ2-3 | NA | TRBV7-9 | once | CASSLASSTDTQYF | TGTGCCAGCAGCTTAGCTAGTTCCACAGATACGCAGTATTTT
TRBJ1-1 | NA | TRBV5-4 | NA | CASRARDLNTEAFF | TGTGCCAGCAGGGCGAGGGACTTGAACACTGAAGCTTTCTTT
TRBJ1-5 | TRBD1 | TRBV4-3 | NA | CASSLTTGGSQPQHF | TGCGCCAGCAGCCTCACTACAGGGGGCAGCCAGCCCCAGCATTTT
TRBJ2-7 | NA | TRBV30 | once | CARNTRGTGEQYF | TGTGCCCGTAACACGAGAGGGACGGGGGAGCAGTACTTC
TRBJ2-1 | NA | TRBV5-1 | NA | CASSNGQQYNEQFF | TGCGCCAGCAGCAACGGACAGCAATACAATGAGCAGTTCTTC
TRBJ2-7 | NA | TRBV11-2 | NA | CAGTSRGKDEQYF | TGTGCCGGTACCTCCAGGGGCAAAGACGAGCAGTACTTC
TRBJ2-7 | NA | TRBV7-7 | NA | CASSFSLGNEQYF | TGTGCCAGCAGCTTTAGTTTGGGTAACGAGCAGTACTTC
TRBJ1-2 | TRBD1 | TRBV5-1 | NA | CASSLAGGINYGYTF | TGCGCCAGCAGCTTGGCAGGGGGGATTAACTATGGCTACACCTTC
TRBJ1-2 | TRBD1 | TRBV5-4 | NA | CASSSGQVYGYTF | TGTGCCAGCAGCTCGGGACAGGTCTATGGCTACACCTTC
TRBJ2-3 | TRBD2 | TRBV10-3 | NA | CAISEKSGGSTDTQYF | TGTGCCATCAGTGAAAAAAGCGGGGGGTCCACAGATACGCAGTATTTT
TRBJ1-1 | NA | TRBV7-3 | NA | CASSRRGNTEAFF | TGTGCCAGCAGCCGGAGGGGGAACACTGAAGCTTTCTTT
TRBJ2-5 | NA | TRBV18 | once | CASSPQETQYF | TGTGCCAGCTCACCTCAAGAGACCCAGTACTTC
TRBJ2-3 | TRBD2 | TRBV19 | once | CASSITGLGTDTQYF | TGTGCCAGTAGTATAACGGGACTAGGCACAGATACGCAGTATTTT
TRBJ1-5 | NA | TRBV12-5 | NA | CASGLVDGSQPQHF | TGTGCTAGTGGTTTGGTAGACGGATCGCAACCCCAGCATTTT
TRBJ1-4 | NA | TRBV6-6 | NA | CASSYLGQNEKLFF | TGTGCCAGCAGTTACTTGGGCCAAAATGAAAAACTGTTTTTT
TRBJ1-1 | NA | TRBV2 | NA | CASSDPAWSEAFF | TGTGCCAGCAGTGACCCTGCATGGTCTGAAGCTTTCTTT
TRBJ2-1 | TRBD2 | TRBV15 | NA | CATSREVAGGTYNEQFF | TGTGCCACCAGCAGAGAGGTGGCGGGGGGGACCTACAATGAGCAGTTCTTC
TRBJ1-1 | NA | TRBV10-1 | NA | CASSRNTEAFF | TGCGCCAGCTCGCGGAACACTGAAGCTTTCTTT
TRBJ1-2 | NA | TRBV7-2 | NA | CASSSGYYGYTF | TGTGCCAGCAGCTCAGGATACTATGGCTACACCTTC
TRBJ2-5 | TRBD1 | TRBV13 | NA | CASSLGTGGGETQYF | TGTGCCAGCAGCTTGGGGACAGGGGGCGGAGAGACCCAGTACTTC
TRBJ2-3 | TRBD2 | TRBV30 | few | CAWSVLPAGGWEYF | TGTGCCTGGAGTGTACTGCCAGCGGGGGGGTGGGAGTATTTT
TRBJ1-4 | TRBD1 | TRBV5-6 | NA | CASSSLDRAPNEKLFF | TGTGCCAGCAGCTCCCTCGACAGGGCCCCTAATGAAAAACTGTTTTTT
TRBJ2-2 | TRBD2 | TRBV5-8 | NA | CASSVGLAGGELFF | TGTGCCAGCAGCGTCGGACTAGCCGGCGGGGAGCTGTTTTTT
TRBJ2-3 | NA | TRBV7-3 | NA | CASRSARFSDTQYF | TGTGCCAGCAGGTCTGCTCGGTTTTCAGATACGCAGTATTTT
TRBJ2-7 | NA | TRBV30 | NA | CAWSAPPGTRLRGWEQYF | TGTGCCTGGAGTGCCCCTCCCGGGACGAGGTTGAGGGGTTGGGAGCAGTACTTC
TRBJ1-1 | TRBD1 | TRBV12-3/TRBV12-4 | NA | CASRGQGPTEAFF | TGTGCCAGCAGGGGACAGGGTCCCACTGAAGCTTTCTTT
TRBJ1-1 | NA | TRBV5-1 | NA | CASSLDLYTEAFF | TGCGCCAGCAGCTTGGATCTTTACACTGAAGCTTTCTTT
TRBJ2-7 | NA | TRBV10-1 | many | CASSEPGRLGEQYF | TGCGCCAGCAGTGAGCCGGGGCGCCTAGGGGAGCAGTACTTC
TRBJ1-1 | NA | TRBV13 | NA | CASSLGGPKNTEAFF | TGTGCCAGCAGCCTAGGGGGGCCGAAGAACACTGAAGCTTTCTTT
TRBJ1-1 | NA | TRBV7-9 | NA | CAGKPGLGEEAFF | TGTGCCGGCAAACCGGGACTAGGGGAGGAAGCTTTCTTT
TRBJ1-2 | NA | TRBV4-3 | NA | CASSQVFGGRGVAHTF | TGCGCCAGCAGCCAAGTCTTTGGGGGAAGGGGAGTCGCGCACACCTTC
TRBJ1-2 | NA | TRBV7-9 | few | CASHRDGLSNYGYTF | TGTGCCAGCCATCGGGACGGATTATCTAACTATGGCTACACCTTC
TRBJ2-3 | TRBD1 | TRBV6-2/TRBV6-3 | few | CASSRGQGDTDTQYF | TGTGCCAGCAGCCGGGGACAGGGGGACACAGATACGCAGTATTTT
TRBJ2-3 | NA | TRBV25-1 | NA | CASSRKGGGLRGTDTQYF | TGTGCCAGCAGCCGGAAGGGCGGGGGCCTTCGAGGCACAGATACGCAGTATTTT
TRBJ1-5 | NA | TRBV12-5 | NA | CASGLVSSANQPQHF | TGTGCTAGTGGTTTGGTTAGTAGCGCCAATCAGCCCCAGCATTTT
TRBJ1-1 | NA | TRBV4-1 | NA | CASSDPSWGTEAFF | TGCGCCAGCAGCGACCCAAGCTGGGGAACTGAAGCTTTCTTT
TRBJ1-6 | NA | TRBV20-1 | NA | CSASKVSGGSYNSPLHF | TGCAGTGCTAGTAAAGTTTCGGGGGGCTCCTATAATTCACCCCTCCACTTT
TRBJ2-2 | NA | TRBV21-1 | NA | CASSTSGTVNTGELFF | TGTGCCAGCAGCACATCCGGGACAGTTAACACCGGGGAGCTGTTTTTT
TRBJ2-5 | NA | TRBV18 | NA | CASSPQRDRLQETQYF | TGTGCCAGCTCACCCCAACGCGACAGACTCCAAGAGACCCAGTACTTC
TRBJ1-1 | NA | TRBV4-3 | NA | CASSPRENTEAFF | TGCGCCAGCAGCCCCCGGGAGAACACTGAAGCTTTCTTT
TRBJ1-2 | NA | TRBV10-3 | NA | CAISEVAGINYGYTF | TGTGCCATCAGTGAGGTGGCAGGGATCAACTATGGCTACACCTTC
TRBJ2-7 | NA | TRBV5-4 | few | CASSLAQVPEGEQYF | TGTGCCAGCAGCTTGGCTCAGGTTCCGGAAGGCGAGCAGTACTTC
TRBJ2-7 | TRBD2 | TRBV7-3 | NA | CASSSREGWGARYEQYF | TGTGCCAGCAGCTCGCGGGAGGGTTGGGGCGCGCGCTACGAGCAGTACTTC
TRBJ1-2 | NA | TRBV16 | once | CASKTTVRYGYTF | TGTGCCAGCAAAACGACAGTAAGATATGGCTACACCTTC
TRBJ2-2 | TRBD2 | TRBV6-4 | NA | CASSDSASGATGELFF | TGTGCCAGCAGTGACTCCGCTAGCGGGGCCACCGGGGAGCTGTTTTTT
TRBJ1-1 | NA | TRBV9 | once | CASSEVTRRVTEAFF | TGTGCCAGCAGCGAAGTAACAAGGCGCGTTACTGAAGCTTTCTTT
TRBJ2-7 | TRBD2 | TRBV7-2 | once | CASSVTSGGLSGSYEQYF | TGTGCCAGCAGCGTGACTAGCGGGGGCCTCTCTGGCTCCTACGAGCAGTACTTC
TRBJ2-5 | NA | TRBV5-5 | NA | CASSLEQGEETQYF | TGTGCCAGCAGCTTGGAACAGGGAGAAGAGACCCAGTACTTC
TRBJ1-5 | NA | TRBV18 | NA | CASSPLADQPQHF | TGTGCCAGCTCACCACTGGCGGATCAGCCCCAGCATTTT
TRBJ2-7 | NA | TRBV7-2 | NA | CASSPVRVSYEQYF | TGTGCCAGCAGCCCGGTTAGGGTATCCTACGAGCAGTACTTC